Reported below is one T cell receptor (beta chain). These data belong to a study of blood T cell repertoires in COVID-19. Method: immunoSEQ multiplex PCR; TCRdb's copy keeps in-frame clones and lacks some. The top ten hold 5% to 6.5% of the sample, which has 210,000 or so clones, approximately 85% seen once. V was clipped by 3 bases and J by 8 bases, with 8 bases between them. Germline V gene data show CDR1 as MDHEN and CDR2 as SYDVKM. This CDR3 has 13 residues. Sequenced: peripheral blood. The J gene is TRBJ1-6, the V gene TRBV28, with D unclear. This receptor was taken from a woman in her 70s with active or convalescent COVID-19. CDR3 sequence (DNA): TGTGCCAGCAGTTTCCAGCGGGATTCACCCCTCCACTTT. It yields the protein CASSFQRDSPLHF.